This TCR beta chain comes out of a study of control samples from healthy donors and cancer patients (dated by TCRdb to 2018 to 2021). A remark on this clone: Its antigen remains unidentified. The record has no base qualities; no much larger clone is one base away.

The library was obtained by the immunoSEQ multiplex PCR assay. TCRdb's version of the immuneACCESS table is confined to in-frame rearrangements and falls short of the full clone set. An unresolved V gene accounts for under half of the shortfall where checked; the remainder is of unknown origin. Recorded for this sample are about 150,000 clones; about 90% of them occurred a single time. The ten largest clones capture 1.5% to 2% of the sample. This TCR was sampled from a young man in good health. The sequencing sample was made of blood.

Here the CDR3 is given as CASRPLGGTEAFF. DNA sequence: TGTGCCAGCAGACCCCTGGGAGGCACTGAAGCTTTCTTT. In this chain, TRBV27 is recombined with TRBJ1-1; no confident D gene assignment can be made. Via the germline V gene (reference sequence), CDR1 is MNHEY and CDR2 SMNVEV. V is pared back by 6 bases and J by 4 bases, with 12 bases lying between the germline termini. From cysteine to phenylalanine, the CDR3 is 13 amino acids long. CDR3 DNA only is kept here, 39 bases in frame from base 1.